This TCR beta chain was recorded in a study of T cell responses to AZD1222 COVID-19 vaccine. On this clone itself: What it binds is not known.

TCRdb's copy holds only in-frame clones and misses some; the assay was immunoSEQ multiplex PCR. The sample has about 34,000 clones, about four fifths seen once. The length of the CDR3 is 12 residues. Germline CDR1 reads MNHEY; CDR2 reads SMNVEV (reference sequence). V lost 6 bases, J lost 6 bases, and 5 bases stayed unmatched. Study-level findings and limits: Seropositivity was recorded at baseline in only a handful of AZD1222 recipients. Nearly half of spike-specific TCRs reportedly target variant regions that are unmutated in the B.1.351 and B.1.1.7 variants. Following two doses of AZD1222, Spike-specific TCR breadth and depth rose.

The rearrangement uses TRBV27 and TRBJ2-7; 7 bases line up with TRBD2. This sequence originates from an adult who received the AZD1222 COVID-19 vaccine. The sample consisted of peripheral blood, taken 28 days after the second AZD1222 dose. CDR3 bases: TGTGCCAGCAGCCCGGGACTATGCGAGCAGTACGTC. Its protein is CASSPGLCEQYV.